Listed here are 20 T cell receptor beta chains from one sample, sequenced in a study of identical twins. In TCRdb, the 5' RACE reads were re-called with MiXCR into one record per CDR3 protein. The data show fewer than 250,000 distinct CDR3 sequences, 7% to 8.5% seen once. These same data were also listed under a study on yellow fever vaccine responses in identical twins.

The sample consisted of CD8+ T cells sorted from blood. Receptors originate from a woman younger than 35 in good health.

This chain uses TRBV12-3 or TRBV12-4 with TRBJ2-2; 8 positions match TRBD2. The CDR3 loop spans 18 amino acids. With 5 bases clipped from V and 1 base from J, the junction kept 12 bases outside the gene matches. CDR3 DNA: TGTGCCAGCAGTACAATGCCCGGGACTAGTAAGAACACCGGGGAGCTGTTTTTT. It translates to CASSTMPGTSKNTGELFF.

V and J are TRBV13 and TRBJ2-3; D might be TRBD2 (6 bases). The V gene lost 5 bases and the J gene lost 0 bases, with 15 bases spanning the gap. CDR1 is PRHDT and CDR2 is FYEKMQ in the germline V gene (reference sequence). The CDR3 loop spans 16 amino acids. CDR3 protein: CASSTETSLSTDTQYF. The CDR3 DNA follows: TGTGCCAGCAGCACAGAGACTAGTCTAAGCACAGATACGCAGTATTTT. The full variable domain, completed using reference TRBV13 and TRBJ2-3, is AAGVIQSPRHLIKEKRETATLKCYPIPRHDTVYWYQQGPGQDPQFLISFYEKMQSDKGSIPDRFSAQQFSDYHSELNMSSLELGDSALYFCASSTETSLSTDTQYFGPGTRLTVL.

This clonotype occurred a few times. This rearrangement joins TRBV7-9 to TRBJ1-2; a weak D match, TRBD1 (5 bases). The germline gives CDR1 SEHNR, CDR2 FQNEAQ (reference sequence). V shed 3 bases and J shed 3 bases, with 17 bases lying between them. This CDR3 is 16 amino acids long. The CDR3 sequence is CASSLGPTGGDYGYTF. The CDR3 DNA reads as TGTGCCAGCAGCTTGGGACCGACTGGAGGGGACTATGGCTACACCTTC.

Comments on this clonotype: A much larger clone lies one base from this, so it may be a read error. V usage is TRBV20-1 and J usage is TRBJ2-4; D possibly corresponds to TRBD1 (5 bases). Between the trimmed V and J ends, which lost 7 bases and 6 bases, there was a span of 13 bases. The CDR3 loop spans 12 amino acids. CDR1 and CDR2 (germline): DFQATT, SNEGSKA (reference sequence). The CDR3 here is CSGIQDRNIQYF. In nucleotides, the CDR3 is TGCAGTGGCATTCAAGACAGAAACATTCAGTACTTC.

This clonotype appeared many times. The V and J genes are TRBV12-3 or TRBV12-4 and TRBJ2-5; tentatively, D is TRBD1 (6 bases). The CDR3 is made up of 14 amino acids. Trimming took 5 bases from V and 2 from J, leaving 12 bases between them. CDR3 DNA sequence: TGTGCCAGCAGTCCAAGGGACATGCAAGAGACCCAGTACTTC. This encodes CASSPRDMQETQYF.

This clonotype occurred many times. The rearrangement uses TRBV7-8 and TRBJ1-2; 8 nucleotides agree with TRBD1. The V segment lost 1 base and the J segment 5 bases; nucleotides outside the gene matches: 9. Germline V gene data show CDR1 as SGHVS and CDR2 as FQNEAQ. The CDR3 totals 16 residues. CDR3 sequence: CASSLEGTGDTYGYTF. For the CDR3, the DNA is TGTGCCAGCAGCTTAGAAGGGACAGGTGACACATATGGCTACACCTTC.

This clonotype was recorded at least ten times. The chain recombines TRBV7-6 with TRBJ2-7; D is perhaps TRBD2 (5 bases). Germline-derived CDR1 and CDR2 are SGHVS and FNYEAQ. With 0 bases removed from V and 3 bases from J, the gap between germline ends came to 15 bases. The CDR3 has 16 residues. The CDR3 loop reads CASSLAIWERSYEQYF. The CDR3 nucleotides are TGTGCCAGCAGCTTAGCGATTTGGGAGAGAAGCTACGAGCAGTACTTC.

This clonotype was detected only a few times. This CDR3 is CASSYISTGGFGYTF. CDR3 nucleotide sequence: TGTGCCAGCAGTTACATTTCAACAGGGGGTTTTGGCTACACCTTC. The V and J genes are TRBV6-5 and TRBJ1-2; 8 positions match TRBD1. There are 15 residues in the CDR3. The germline V gene encodes CDR1 MNHEY and CDR2 SVGAGI. V lost 2 bases to trimming and J lost 7 bases; unmatched junction nucleotides: 9.

This clonotype was recorded many times. The CDR3 sequence is CSARETRENTEAFF. CDR3 DNA: TGCAGTGCTAGAGAAACCAGGGAGAACACTGAAGCTTTCTTT. The chain links TRBV20-1 to TRBJ1-1; possibly TRBD1 for D (5 bases). This CDR3 has 14 residues. V shed 0 bases and J shed 1 base, with 9 bases lying between them. The V gene's germline CDR1 is DFQATT and CDR2 SNEGSKA (reference sequence).

The chain carries TRBV5-5 and TRBJ2-5, with TRBD2 matching over 11 bases. This CDR3 spans 17 amino acids. Trimming at V came to 4 bases and at J to 2 bases, leaving 10 bases not matched to a gene. The germline gives CDR1 SGHKS, CDR2 YYEKEE (reference sequence). The CDR3 is CASSPRGLAGRQETQYF. CDR3 coding DNA: TGTGCCAGCAGCCCACGCGGACTAGCGGGCCGTCAAGAGACCCAGTACTTC.

The chain is built from TRBV7-8 and TRBJ2-3; a weak D match, TRBD1 (5 bases). The length of the CDR3 is 16 residues. V was clipped by 5 bases and J by 0 bases, with 15 bases between them. The V gene's germline CDR1 is SGHVS and CDR2 FQNEAQ. CDR3 nucleotides: TGTGCCAGCAGCCATGCGGACACCCGTAGCACAGATACGCAGTATTTT. Amino acids: CASSHADTRSTDTQYF.

This clonotype showed up just a few times. This chain joins TRBV21-1 and TRBJ2-3; the table's D call TRBD2 went unverified against the DNA. TRBV21-1 constitutes a pseudogene. The CDR3 contains 19 residues. The CDR3 loop reads CASSKPGLAVSFSTDTQYF. In nucleotides, the CDR3 is TGTGCCAGCAGCAAACCGGGACTAGCGGTGAGCTTTAGCACAGATACGCAGTATTTT.

This clonotype occurred many times. The V and J genes are TRBV3-1 and TRBJ1-5; D ambiguous. The CDR3 spans 13 residues. Germline assignment: CDR1 LGHDT and CDR2 YNNKEL (reference sequence). The germline V and J ends were trimmed by 1 base and 6 bases, with 7 bases remaining between them. The CDR3 sequence: CASSQGTFQPQHF. CDR3 bases: TGTGCCAGCAGCCAAGGGACTTTTCAGCCCCAGCATTTT.

This chain uses TRBV6-4 with TRBJ2-2; 7 bases line up with TRBD1. The CDR3 runs 14 residues. The germline V gene encodes CDR1 MRHNA and CDR2 SNTAGT. V lost 8 bases to trimming and J lost 4 bases; unmatched junction nucleotides: 7. The CDR3 protein is CASSATGTTGELFF. The CDR3 nucleotides are TGTGCCAGCTCCGCGACAGGGACCACCGGGGAGCTGTTTTTT.

This clonotype was seen many times. The rearrangement links TRBV7-9 to TRBJ1-4, with 7 bases matching TRBD1. Germline V lookup: CDR1 SEHNR, CDR2 FQNEAQ (reference sequence). The ends lost 1 base at V and 4 bases at J; junction bases unmatched: 3. CDR3 length: 15 residues. Here the CDR3 reads CASSLVDRRNEKLFF. The CDR3 DNA sequence: TGTGCCAGCAGCTTAGTGGACAGGCGTAATGAAAAACTGTTTTTT.

This CDR3 reads CASSLGQGPLETQYF. CDR3 DNA: TGTGCCAGCAGCTTAGGGCAGGGTCCATTGGAGACCCAGTACTTC. The chain links TRBV13 to TRBJ2-5; D might be TRBD1 (5 bases). The germline gives CDR1 PRHDT, CDR2 FYEKMQ (reference sequence). V dropped 0 bases and J dropped 5 bases, with 13 bases sitting between them. CDR3 size: 15 residues.

This sequence joins TRBV28 and TRBJ2-7, with D perhaps TRBD2 (6 bases). The CDR3 extends over 15 amino acids. In germline, CDR1 is MDHEN, CDR2 SYDVKM. Trimming left V 5 bases short and J 3 bases short, with 17 bases between. As DNA, the CDR3 is TGTGCCAGCAGTCCAATTCGGGACTTTAGCTACGAGCAGTACTTC. As protein: CASSPIRDFSYEQYF.

This clonotype has a count of ten or more. The J gene is TRBJ2-3, the V gene TRBV27; D may be TRBD1 (6 bases). The CDR3 contains 13 residues. The germline V and J ends were trimmed by 6 bases and 6 bases, with 13 bases remaining between them. The germline gives CDR1 MNHEY, CDR2 SMNVEV (reference sequence). In DNA, the CDR3 is TGTGCCAGCAGACAGGGTTTCGGGGATACGCAGTATTTT. Its protein is CASRQGFGDTQYF.

This clonotype showed up just a few times. This rearrangement joins TRBV29-1 to TRBJ2-1; 9 bases fit TRBD2. V gave up 4 bases and J gave up 5 bases; unmatched junction bases: 9. The CDR3 has 15 amino acids. CDR1 and CDR2 from the germline V gene are SQVTM and ANQGSEA. The CDR3 nucleotides are TGCAGCGTTGTAGCGCGGGGGGGTTTCCACAATGAGCAGTTCTTC. Encoded protein: CSVVARGGFHNEQFF.

This clonotype turned up a few times. The genes are TRBV13 and TRBJ2-3; 8 nucleotides agree with TRBD2. The length of the CDR3 is 15 residues. The germline CDR1 and CDR2 sequences are PRHDT and FYEKMQ (reference sequence). V shed 2 bases, J shed 3 bases, and the junction held 4 bases outside the gene matches. This CDR3 is CASSLRGGDTDTQYF. The CDR3 coding sequence is TGTGCCAGCAGCTTACGGGGGGGGGATACAGATACGCAGTATTTT.